The 17 T cell receptor beta chains reported below all come from one sample, sequenced in a study of CD8 T cells in ankylosing spondylitis. Overall study results and limits: Ankylosing spondylitis blood seemed to carry a telltale TCR beta motif made of eight highly homologous variants.

These receptors have no identified antigens. TCRdb redid the calling of the 5' RACE reads with MiXCR, one entry per CDR3 protein. The sample records 390,000 or so distinct CDR3 sequences, about a fifth being singletons. The sample consisted of blood, either unsorted or a sorted T cell fraction (not recorded which). The receptors stem from a male donor with ankylosing spondylitis.

This chain uses TRBV6-1 with TRBJ1-1, with TRBD1 matching over 9 bases. With 7 bases clipped from V and 9 bases from J, the junction kept 9 bases outside the gene matches. Germline lookup yields CDR1 MNHNS and CDR2 SASEGT. The CDR3 sequence is 13 residues long. CDR3 amino acids: CASTQGGTGKAFF. CDR3 in DNA: TGTGCCAGCACTCAAGGGGGGACAGGGAAAGCTTTCTTT.

CDR3 nucleotide sequence: TGCAGTGCTAGACAAGGGTCGCGTCGCGGAGTCCGGTCTGAGCAGTTCTTC. It codes for CSARQGSRRGVRSEQFF. The chain has TRBV20-1 and TRBJ2-1; D call uncertain. V was pared by 2 bases and J by 9 bases, with 26 bases between. CDR1 is DFQATT, CDR2 SNEGSKA, per germline (reference sequence). This CDR3 is 17 amino acids long.

The genes are TRBV12-3 or TRBV12-4 and TRBJ2-1; 13 bases match TRBD2. The CDR3 length is 15 residues. Unmatched junction bases numbered 15, after V lost 10 bases and J lost 12 bases. In DNA form, the CDR3 reads TGTGCCACAAAGATGGTGACTAGCGGGAGGACTGGGCAGTTCTTC. Residues: CATKMVTSGRTGQFF.

CDR3 sequence (DNA): TGTGCCAGCAGCTTGGGGTTAGCGGGCCTGGAAATTCTGGAGACCCAGTACTTC. Translated: CASSLGLAGLEILETQYF. The chain links TRBV5-6 to TRBJ2-5; 7 positions agree with TRBD2. The CDR3 covers 18 residues. From germline, CDR1 is SGHDT and CDR2 YYEEEE. The ends lost 0 bases at V and 5 bases at J; junction bases unmatched: 16. Full variable domain (missing parts from reference TRBV5-6 and TRBJ2-5): DAGVTQSPTHLIKTRGQQVTLRCSPKSGHDTVSWYQQALGQGPQFIFQYYEEEERQRGNFPDRFSGHQFPNYSSELNVNALLLGDSALYLCASSLGLAGLEILETQYFGPGTRLLVL.

V usage is TRBV28 and J usage is TRBJ2-6; no clear D gene. The germline gives CDR1 MDHEN, CDR2 SYDVKM. The V gene lost 7 bases and the J gene lost 0 bases, with 13 bases spanning the gap. The CDR3 is 16 amino acids. This CDR3 reads CASIGNGFSGANVLTF. DNA for the CDR3: TGTGCCAGCATCGGAAACGGGTTCTCTGGGGCCAACGTCCTGACTTTC.

This clonotype has just one count. The chain is built from TRBV25-1 and TRBJ1-2, with TRBD1 identical over 7 bases. In germline, CDR1 is MGHDK, CDR2 SYGVNS. The CDR3 extends over 14 amino acids. Trimming took 3 bases from V and 8 from J; bases not matched to a gene: 9. The CDR3 sequence is CASSESPTGNGYTF. CDR3 nucleotide sequence: TGTGCCAGCAGTGAGTCCCCGACAGGGAACGGCTACACCTTC.

The V and J genes are TRBV29-1 and TRBJ2-2; 8 bases line up with TRBD2. Germline CDR1 reads SQVTM; CDR2 reads ANQGSEA. V lost 5 bases to trimming and J lost 0 bases; unmatched junction nucleotides: 2. The CDR3 loop spans 14 amino acids. CDR3 coding DNA: TGCAGCGTTTATAGCGGGACGAACACCGGGGAGCTGTTTTTT. Translation: CSVYSGTNTGELFF.

This clonotype was recorded many times. J is TRBJ2-1 and V is TRBV20-1; 9 positions match TRBD1. Germline CDR1 reads DFQATT; CDR2 reads SNEGSKA (reference sequence). The trim removed 4 bases at V and 6 bases at J, leaving 7 bases unmatched. This CDR3 is 14 amino acids long. DNA for the CDR3: TGCAGTGCTAACCACGGACAGGGGTCCAATGAGCAGTTCTTC. As protein: CSANHGQGSNEQFF.

This chain links TRBV7-6 with TRBJ1-4; 7 nucleotides agree with TRBD1. Trimming cost V 10 bases and J 1 base; bases outside gene matches: 12. In germline, CDR1 is SGHVS, CDR2 FNYEAQ. CDR3 length: 16 residues. The CDR3 DNA sequence: TGTGCCACCGCGGGACAGCCGGGAGAAACTAATGAAAAACTGTTTTTT. Protein product: CATAGQPGETNEKLFF.

This clonotype was detected only a few times. The gene calls are TRBV11-2 and TRBJ2-3; TRBD1 might be the D (5 bases). Germline V gives CDR1 SGHAT, CDR2 FQNNGV. The CDR3 totals 16 residues. V was clipped by 7 bases and J by 3 bases, with 20 bases between them. CDR3 DNA: TGTGCCAGCAATTCCCTAGGGGTAGATGAAACAGATACGCAGTATTTT. Translating it yields CASNSLGVDETDTQYF.

This chain joins TRBV4-1 and TRBJ2-3; D ambiguous. The CDR3 sequence is 15 residues long. In germline, CDR1 is MGHRA, CDR2 YSYEKL. Trimming pared 2 bases from V and 6 bases from J, leaving 15 bases between. This chain's CDR3 is CASSQSRPSRDTQYF. DNA for the CDR3: TGCGCCAGCAGCCAAAGCAGACCCTCCAGGGATACGCAGTATTTT.

This clonotype was seen only a few times. V usage is TRBV28 and J usage is TRBJ2-1; D possibly corresponds to TRBD1 (6 bases). V lost 2 bases to trimming and J lost 0 bases, with 11 bases between them. Germline CDR1 MDHEN, CDR2 SYDVKM. The CDR3 consists of 16 residues. The CDR3 here is CASSLVQGLSYNEQFF. In DNA, the CDR3 is TGTGCCAGCAGTTTAGTACAGGGTCTCTCCTACAATGAGCAGTTCTTC.

The V and J genes are TRBV13 and TRBJ1-5; D perhaps matches TRBD1 (5 bases). V was cut by 3 bases and J by 6 bases, with 12 bases left in between. Germline assignment: CDR1 PRHDT and CDR2 FYEKMQ (reference sequence). CDR3 length: 14 amino acids. CDR3 DNA sequence: TGTGCCAGCAGCTTCCAGGGTGGGTCTCAGCCCCAGCATTTT. This translates into CASSFQGGSQPQHF.

This clonotype has ten or more counts. The chain is built from TRBV20-1 and TRBJ2-1; D may be TRBD2 (5 bases). The V gene's germline CDR1 is DFQATT and CDR2 SNEGSKA (reference sequence). Trimming left V 0 bases short and J 0 bases short, with 12 bases between. This CDR3 region has 16 residues. The CDR3 region is CSARDGSGPSYNEQFF. CDR3 DNA: TGCAGTGCTAGAGATGGGAGCGGACCCTCCTACAATGAGCAGTTCTTC.

This clonotype was found many times. The rearrangement links TRBV4-1 to TRBJ2-1, with 9 bases that match TRBD2. The CDR3 sequence is 16 residues long. V trimming: 4 bases; J trimming: 4 bases; junction bases outside the gene matches: 8. Germline CDR1 and CDR2: MGHRA and YSYEKL. CDR3 nucleotide sequence: TGCGCCAGCAGCCCAACCCGGACTAGCGTATACAATGAGCAGTTCTTC. Its protein product is CASSPTRTSVYNEQFF.

V usage is TRBV7-2 and J usage is TRBJ1-5, with unresolved D. V dropped 3 bases and J dropped 4 bases, with 7 bases sitting between them. CDR3 length equals 13 residues. The V gene's germline CDR1 is SGHTA and CDR2 FQGNSA. The CDR3 coding sequence is TGTGCCAGCAGCTTCGGTAGAAATCAGCCCCAGCATTTT. Translation: CASSFGRNQPQHF.

The rearrangement joins TRBV29-1 to TRBJ2-3; a weak D match, TRBD1 (6 bases). Between the trimmed V and J ends, which lost 3 bases and 2 bases, there was a span of 9 bases. The CDR3 spans 13 residues. Per germline, CDR1 SQVTM and CDR2 ANQGSEA. The CDR3: CSVDRGFTDTQYF. The CDR3 nucleotides read TGCAGCGTTGACAGGGGTTTCACAGATACGCAGTATTTT.